This T cell receptor (beta chain) was obtained from a study of blood T cell repertoires in COVID-19. Study-level background: Samples taken during acute and convalescent COVID-19 were collected in the United States, Italy and Spain. The cDNA or gDNA used as material had been derived from T cells, B-cell-depleted T cells, or PBMCs.

This clone appeared a few times. Original processing notes: Using reference gene primer amplification, nucleated cell counts were estimated. Libraries were prepared by immunoSEQ multiplex PCR; TCRdb keeps only in-frame clonotypes and omits some of them. V, J and clone size were drawn from that table, and D and trimming were deduced from the DNA. The sample records 200,000 or so clones, more than 85% being singletons. Sequences were obtained from peripheral blood. The clonotype comes from a man aged 55 to 70 with acute or convalescent COVID-19.

CDR3 sequence reads: CASRPRDRVSYEQYF. As DNA, the CDR3 is TGTGCCAGCAGGCCACGGGACAGGGTTTCCTACGAGCAGTACTTC. The chain couples TRBV6-5 to TRBJ2-7; 9 bases line up with TRBD1. Trimming cost V 6 bases and J 1 base; bases outside gene matches: 7. There are 15 residues in the CDR3. Germline V CDR1 and CDR2: MNHEY, SVGAGI.